This TCR beta chain was identified in a study of PD-1 blockade in classical Hodgkin lymphoma. Clones were read by immunoSEQ multiplex PCR, and TCRdb kept only the in-frame ones, dropping some. This repertoire shows almost 30,000 clones, about four fifths found once; its top ten account for around 0.58%. Study-wide points: The study found complete responders had baseline diversity similar to newly diagnosed patients. Diminished baseline TCR diversity has been reported in newly diagnosed patients relative to healthy donors. Significantly greater TCR diversity emerged by C4D1 in CD4+ cells but not CD8+ cells.

This clone was counted a few times. Antigen unknown. With V trimmed by 6 bases and J by 5 bases, 4 bases remained unmatched. This CDR3 comprises 13 residues. CDR1 and CDR2 from the germline V gene are MNHEY and SVGAGI. As for time point: cycle 4 day 1 (C4D1), after less than seven weeks of nivolumab. After autologous stem cell transplantation all patients relapsed, and prior brentuximab vedotin exposure differed between cohorts. Magnetic negative selection served to purify CD4+ T cells out of PBMCs that had been thawed. Sequencing was performed on CD4+ T cells from blood, taken before the fourth cycle of nivolumab. This receptor was obtained from a human donor with classical Hodgkin lymphoma. The rearrangement links TRBV6-5 to TRBJ1-2, with 9 bases lining up with TRBD1. CDR3 sequence: CASRSDRGYGYTF. As DNA, the CDR3 is TGTGCCAGCAGATCGGACAGGGGATATGGCTACACCTTC.